A selection of T cell receptor beta chains follows, all from one sample in a study of OX40 agonist ivuxolimab in advanced cancers. Produced via immunoSEQ multiplex PCR; TCRdb's table is partial and in-frame only. The table has 40,000 to 60,000 clones, 84% seen once; the top ten hold over 1.5%. The starting material was CD4+ or CD8+ T cells sorted from blood, obtained in a trial of the OX40 agonist ivuxolimab. The origin of the receptors is an adult with an advanced solid tumor such as melanoma, head and neck, liver or kidney cancer. CDR3s include the opening cysteine and the closing phenylalanine or tryptophan. A D gene is named only where the DNA matches it firmly. Expanded clones are given a class, and other clones once, few, many or no size at all.

clone size | J gene | V gene | D gene | CDR3 protein | CDR3 DNA
NA | TRBJ2-4 | TRBV29-1 | NA | CSVAGRISKNIQYF | TGCAGCGTTGCGGGTCGGATATCCAAAAACATTCAGTACTTC
NA | TRBJ2-3 | TRBV5-4 | TRBD2 | CASSFRLAGGDTQYF | TGTGCCAGCAGCTTTCGACTAGCGGGAGGAGATACGCAGTATTTT
NA | TRBJ2-1 | TRBV4-3 | TRBD1 | CASSQETTTGREQFF | TGCGCCAGCAGCCAAGAAACCACGACAGGGCGCGAGCAGTTCTTC
NA | TRBJ2-3 | TRBV10-1 | TRBD1 | CASSQGGDPDTQYF | TGCGCCAGCAGCCAAGGGGGCGACCCAGATACGCAGTATTTT
NA | TRBJ2-7 | TRBV7-9 | NA | CASSLRPGSEAYEQYF | TGTGCCAGCAGCTTACGCCCCGGTTCTGAGGCTTACGAGCAGTACTTC
NA | TRBJ2-5 | TRBV7-2 | NA | CASSKDWDQETQYF | TGTGCCAGCAGCAAGGACTGGGACCAAGAGACCCAGTACTTC
NA | TRBJ2-1 | TRBV7-9 | NA | CASSRGALSGEQFF | TGTGCCAGCAGCCGAGGGGCCCTGAGTGGTGAGCAGTTCTTC
NA | TRBJ2-3 | TRBV6-5 | NA | CASRPSSTDTQYF | TGTGCCAGCAGGCCATCTAGCACAGATACGCAGTATTTT
NA | TRBJ1-3 | TRBV28 | NA | CASKRGAGNTIYF | TGTGCCAGCAAAAGGGGAGCAGGAAACACCATATATTTT
NA | TRBJ1-1 | TRBV6-5 | NA | CASSTELNTEAFF | TGTGCCAGCAGTACCGAACTGAACACTGAAGCTTTCTTT
NA | TRBJ2-1 | TRBV7-3 | NA | CASSLGRESEQFF | TGTGCCAGCAGCTTAGGGCGGGAAAGTGAGCAGTTCTTC
NA | TRBJ1-1 | TRBV27 | TRBD1 | CASSRGQGWTEAFF | TGTGCCAGCAGCCGAGGACAGGGGTGGACTGAAGCTTTCTTT
NA | TRBJ2-5 | TRBV5-4 | TRBD2 | CASSLGLAGVVKETQYF | TGTGCCAGCAGTTTAGGACTAGCGGGAGTGGTAAAAGAGACCCAGTACTTC
NA | TRBJ2-7 | TRBV28 | TRBD1 | CASRGTVSYEQYF | TGTGCCAGCAGGGGGACAGTCTCCTACGAGCAGTACTTC
once | TRBJ2-2 | TRBV19 | TRBD2 | CASRKDPGLVNTGELFF | TGTGCCAGTAGGAAAGATCCGGGACTAGTGAACACCGGGGAGCTGTTTTTT
NA | TRBJ2-7 | TRBV21-1 | NA | CASSNRTSGRVGYEQYF | TGTGCCAGCAGCAACCGGACTAGCGGGAGAGTAGGCTACGAGCAGTACTTC
NA | TRBJ2-1 | TRBV7-9 | NA | CASSPGTGWVNEQFF | TGTGCCAGCAGCCCCGGGACCGGGTGGGTTAATGAGCAGTTCTTC
NA | TRBJ2-7 | TRBV27 | NA | CASRPILRYEQYF | TGTGCCAGCAGACCCATACTCCGCTACGAGCAGTACTTC
NA | TRBJ2-7 | TRBV11-3 | NA | CASSWSAGQAYEQYF | TGTGCCAGCAGCTGGTCTGCGGGGCAAGCCTACGAGCAGTACTTC
NA | TRBJ2-2 | TRBV2 | TRBD2 | CASIGLAGEFTGELFF | TGTGCCAGCATTGGGCTAGCGGGAGAATTCACCGGGGAGCTGTTTTTT
NA | TRBJ2-5 | TRBV7-2 | TRBD1 | CASSLGDRGKTQYF | TGTGCCAGCAGCTTAGGGGACAGGGGTAAGACCCAGTACTTC
NA | TRBJ2-7 | TRBV28 | TRBD1 | CASSKGDRGDEQYF | TGTGCCAGCAGTAAGGGGGACAGGGGGGACGAGCAGTACTTC
few | TRBJ2-3 | TRBV9 | NA | CASSVDPSQADTQYF | TGTGCCAGCAGCGTAGACCCTTCGCAGGCAGATACGCAGTATTTT
NA | TRBJ2-5 | TRBV15 | NA | CATSRDSQAPQETQYF | TGTGCCACCAGCAGGGACAGTCAAGCACCCCAAGAGACCCAGTACTTC
NA | TRBJ2-1 | TRBV10-3 | NA | CATKSEGTYNEQFF | TGTGCCACCAAATCCGAGGGTACGTACAATGAGCAGTTCTTC
few | TRBJ2-5 | TRBV18 | NA | CASSWVKRAEEGTQYF | TGTGCCAGCTCATGGGTCAAGCGGGCCGAGGAGGGGACCCAGTACTTC
once | TRBJ2-7 | TRBV19 | NA | CASSIRLAFEQYF | TGTGCCAGTAGTATCAGGCTTGCGTTCGAGCAGTACTTC
NA | TRBJ2-5 | TRBV9 | TRBD2 | CASSVGEGRETQYF | TGTGCCAGCAGCGTAGGGGAGGGCAGAGAGACCCAGTACTTC
NA | TRBJ1-4 | TRBV7-2 | NA | CASSTQAGAEKLFF | TGTGCCAGCAGCACCCAAGCGGGAGCAGAAAAACTGTTTTTT
NA | TRBJ1-1 | TRBV18 | NA | CATLPARGTEAFF | TGTGCCACCCTCCCCGCCAGGGGTACTGAAGCTTTCTTT
NA | TRBJ1-5 | TRBV6-6 | NA | CASSPSNQPQHF | TGTGCCAGCTCCCCTAGCAATCAGCCCCAGCATTTT
once | TRBJ2-5 | TRBV6-5 | NA | CASSLISRETQYF | TGTGCCAGCAGCCTGATTTCAAGAGAGACCCAGTACTTC
few | TRBJ2-7 | TRBV27 | TRBD2 | CASSPGTSGRYKYEQYF | TGTGCCAGCAGTCCAGGGACTAGCGGGAGATATAAGTACGAGCAGTACTTC
NA | TRBJ2-7 | TRBV6-5 | NA | CASSYSGTANSEQYF | TGTGCCAGCAGTTATAGTGGGACCGCAAATTCCGAGCAGTACTTC
NA | TRBJ2-5 | TRBV15 | TRBD2 | CATSRDLTSGSQETQYF | TGTGCCACCAGCAGAGATCTGACTAGCGGGAGCCAAGAGACCCAGTACTTC
NA | TRBJ1-6 | TRBV27 | TRBD1 | CASSRRGTGYDSYNSPLHF | TGTGCCAGCAGCCGTAGGGGGACAGGGTATGACTCCTATAATTCACCCCTCCACTTT
few | TRBJ2-7 | TRBV28 | TRBD2 | CASRTPGGVSSYEQYF | TGTGCCAGCAGAACTCCGGGAGGGGTGAGCTCCTACGAGCAGTACTTC
NA | TRBJ2-3 | TRBV10-1 | TRBD2 | CASSESLAGTDTQYF | TGCGCCAGCAGTGAGTCGCTAGCGGGAACAGATACGCAGTATTTT
NA | TRBJ2-2 | TRBV28 | TRBD1 | CASSSRQGSTGELFF | TGTGCCAGCAGTTCCCGACAGGGTAGTACCGGGGAGCTGTTTTTT
NA | TRBJ2-1 | TRBV7-9 | TRBD2 | CASPSGRSYNEQFF | TGTGCCAGTCCTAGCGGGAGGTCCTACAATGAGCAGTTCTTC
NA | TRBJ2-1 | TRBV7-9 | NA | CASSFVRHNEQFF | TGTGCCAGCAGCTTTGTCAGACACAATGAGCAGTTCTTC
NA | TRBJ2-7 | TRBV7-2 | TRBD2 | CASTLSGRGVYEQYF | TGTGCCAGCACCCTTAGCGGGAGGGGGGTATACGAGCAGTACTTC
few | TRBJ2-3 | TRBV10-2 | TRBD2 | CASSARLAGLDDTQYF | TGCGCCAGCAGCGCGAGACTAGCGGGTCTCGACGATACGCAGTATTTT